This entry features one T cell receptor beta chain sequence. This record comes from a study of cytomegalovirus exposure and HLA in healthy donors. Study details: Unique TCR beta sequences numbering about 100 million came from about 180 million T cells in an earlier analysis.

While unrecorded immune exposures were likely, the donors were nominally healthy when sampled. Germline-derived CDR1 and CDR2 are SGHTA and FQGNSA. V was clipped by 1 base and J by 0 bases; unmatched bases: 3. The CDR3 extends over 16 amino acids. 60 Vbeta and 13 Jbeta primers were used in PCR. Produced via immunoSEQ multiplex PCR; TCRdb's table is partial and in-frame only. Of roughly 63,000 clones detected, around 68% appear once; the ten largest clones hold more than 20%. This sequence joins TRBV7-2 and TRBJ1-5; TRBD1 aligns across 7 bases. This TCR was sampled from a man between 50 and 59 years old in good health and CMV-seropositive. Sequencing was carried out using PBMCs. The CDR3 region is CASSLGGQNSNQPQHF. CDR3 bases: TGTGCCAGCAGCTTAGGGGGACAGAATAGCAATCAGCCCCAGCATTTT.